This TCR beta chain was found in a study of T cells after yellow fever vaccination. The TCR cDNA carried a universal primer site and UMIs from 5'RACE template switching. TCRdb analysed the 5' RACE reads with MiXCR anew, one entry per CDR3 protein. In the table there are 620,000 or so distinct CDR3 sequences, about a sixth of which are singletons. This clonotype was detected ten times or more. The antigen remains unidentified. The CDR3 is made up of 18 amino acids. J lost 3 bases, V lost 8 bases, and 16 bases had no gene match. Germline values: CDR1 MGHDK, CDR2 SYGVNS. Study results and limitations: It was the secondary response that reached its peak faster, day 5 versus 15, but it was weaker. There was a small share of clonotypes that showed up in both the CD4 and CD8 compartments. From the bulk population, abundant clonotypes could contaminate and appear within FACS-sorted repertoires.

This clonotype was obtained from a man between 18 and 29 years old who received the YFV17D yellow fever vaccine. This chain joins TRBV25-1 and TRBJ2-7; TRBD2 matches at 13 bases. The sample here was PBMCs, taken about 5 days after the first yellow fever vaccination. The CDR3 region is CASSRGDARTSGGYEQYV. CDR3 coding DNA: TGTGCCAGCTCGAGGGGGGACGCCCGGACTAGCGGGGGCTACGAGCAGTACGTC.